This T cell receptor (beta chain) was found in a study of blood T cells in healthy people across ages. The use of a sample-barcoded 5' primer and a J-beta primer mix characterized a second PCR of roughly 7 to 11 cycles. A template-switch adaptor with 12 random nucleotides tagged each cDNA molecule. TCRdb re-called the 5' RACE reads through MiXCR, storing one row per CDR3 protein. Of around 790,000 distinct CDR3 sequences detected, around 45% appear once; the ten largest clones hold nearly 20%. Germline V lookup: CDR1 MNHNY, CDR2 SVGAGI (reference sequence). The length of the CDR3 is 14 residues. V dropped 10 bases and J dropped 1; count of bases not matched to a gene: 8. PBMCs were isolated at a quantity of at least 7 million per sample. With each sample, at least 5 micrograms of total RNA were extracted.

The clonotype was recovered from a man aged 55 to 70 in good health. The sequenced sample consisted of blood. This chain links TRBV6-6 with TRBJ2-5; 8 bases map to TRBD1. Here the CDR3 DNA reads TGTGCCACCCAATTCAGGGGGCCCCAAGAGACCCAGTACTTC. Amino acid sequence: CATQFRGPQETQYF.